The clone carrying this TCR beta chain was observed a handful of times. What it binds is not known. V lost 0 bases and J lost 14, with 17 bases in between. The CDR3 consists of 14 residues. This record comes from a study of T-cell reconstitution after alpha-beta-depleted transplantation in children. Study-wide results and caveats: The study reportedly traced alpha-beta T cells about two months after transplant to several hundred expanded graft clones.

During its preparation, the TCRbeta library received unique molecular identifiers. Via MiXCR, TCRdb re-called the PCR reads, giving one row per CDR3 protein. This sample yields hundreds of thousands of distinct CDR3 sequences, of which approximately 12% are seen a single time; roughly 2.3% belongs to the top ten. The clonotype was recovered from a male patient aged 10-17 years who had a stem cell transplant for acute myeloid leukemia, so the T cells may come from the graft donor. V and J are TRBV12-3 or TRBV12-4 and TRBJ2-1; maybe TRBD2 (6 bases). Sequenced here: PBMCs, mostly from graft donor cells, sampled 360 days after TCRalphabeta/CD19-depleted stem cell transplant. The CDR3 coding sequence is TGTGCCAGCAGTTTAGCGGAACGGACTAAGGATGAGTTCTTC. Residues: CASSLAERTKDEFF.